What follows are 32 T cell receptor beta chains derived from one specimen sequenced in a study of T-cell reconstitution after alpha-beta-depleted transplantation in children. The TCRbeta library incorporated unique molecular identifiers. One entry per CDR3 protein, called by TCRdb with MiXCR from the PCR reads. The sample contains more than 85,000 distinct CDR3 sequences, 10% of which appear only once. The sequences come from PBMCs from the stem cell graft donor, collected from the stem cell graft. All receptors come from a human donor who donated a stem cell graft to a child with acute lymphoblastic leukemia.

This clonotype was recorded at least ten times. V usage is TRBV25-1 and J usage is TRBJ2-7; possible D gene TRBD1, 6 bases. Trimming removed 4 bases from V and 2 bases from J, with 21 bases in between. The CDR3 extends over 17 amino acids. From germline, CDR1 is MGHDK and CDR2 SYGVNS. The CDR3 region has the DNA TGTGCCAGCAGTGTCTCCGTGACATACGGACAGCCCTACGAGCAGTACTTC. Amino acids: CASSVSVTYGQPYEQYF.

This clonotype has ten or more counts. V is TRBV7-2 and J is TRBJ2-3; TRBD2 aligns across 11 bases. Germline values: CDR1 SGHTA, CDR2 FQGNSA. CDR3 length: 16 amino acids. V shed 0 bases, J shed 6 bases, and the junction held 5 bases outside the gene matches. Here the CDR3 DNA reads TGTGCCAGCAGCTTAGCGACTAGCGGGGCTTGGGATACGCAGTATTTT. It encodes CASSLATSGAWDTQYF.

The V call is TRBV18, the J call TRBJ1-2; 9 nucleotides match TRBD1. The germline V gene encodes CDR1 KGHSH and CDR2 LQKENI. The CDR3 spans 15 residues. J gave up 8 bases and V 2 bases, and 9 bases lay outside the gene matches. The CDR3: CASSPIGQGPGGYTF. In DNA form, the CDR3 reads TGTGCCAGCTCACCAATTGGACAGGGGCCGGGCGGCTACACCTTC.

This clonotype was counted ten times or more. For the CDR3, the DNA is TGTGCCAGCGGAGGGGGGGGGGCCAACGTCCTGACTTTC. Protein: CASGGGGANVLTF. The chain joins TRBV6-5 to TRBJ2-6; D possibly uses TRBD1 or TRBD2 (6 bases each). Germline V gene lookup returns CDR1 MNHEY and CDR2 SVGAGI. V was pared by 8 bases and J by 4 bases, with 9 bases between. The CDR3 totals 13 residues.

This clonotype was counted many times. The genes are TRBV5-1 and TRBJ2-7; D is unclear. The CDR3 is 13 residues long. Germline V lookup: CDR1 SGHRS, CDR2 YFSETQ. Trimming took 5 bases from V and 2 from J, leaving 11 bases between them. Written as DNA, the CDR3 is TGCGCCAGCAGATATGTCGATACCTACGAGCAGTACTTC. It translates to CASRYVDTYEQYF.

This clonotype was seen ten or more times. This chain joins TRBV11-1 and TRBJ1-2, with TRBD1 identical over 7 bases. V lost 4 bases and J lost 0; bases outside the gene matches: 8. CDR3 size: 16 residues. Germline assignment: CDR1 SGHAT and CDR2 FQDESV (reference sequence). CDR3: CASSSSGQASNYGYTF. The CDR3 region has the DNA TGTGCCAGCAGCTCCTCTGGACAGGCCTCTAACTATGGCTACACCTTC. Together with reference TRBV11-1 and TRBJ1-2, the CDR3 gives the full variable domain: EAEVAQSPRYKITEKSQAVAFWCDPISGHATLYWYRQILGQGPELLVQFQDESVVDDSQLPKDRFSAERLKGVDSTLKIQPAELGDSAMYLCASSSSGQASNYGYTFGSGTRLTVV.

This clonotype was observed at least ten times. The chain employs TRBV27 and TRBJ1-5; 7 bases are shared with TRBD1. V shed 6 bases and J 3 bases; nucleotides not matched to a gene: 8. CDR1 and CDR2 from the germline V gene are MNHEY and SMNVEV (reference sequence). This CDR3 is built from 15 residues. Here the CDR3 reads CASRKGQQNNQPQHF. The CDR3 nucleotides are TGTGCCAGCAGGAAGGGACAGCAAAACAATCAGCCCCAGCATTTT.

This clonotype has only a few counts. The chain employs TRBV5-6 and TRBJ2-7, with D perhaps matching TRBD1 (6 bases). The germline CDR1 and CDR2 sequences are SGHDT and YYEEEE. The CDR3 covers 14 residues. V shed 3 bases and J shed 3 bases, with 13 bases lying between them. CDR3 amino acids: CASSSTGYRYEQYF. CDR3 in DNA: TGTGCCAGCAGCTCGACAGGCTATCGCTACGAGCAGTACTTC.

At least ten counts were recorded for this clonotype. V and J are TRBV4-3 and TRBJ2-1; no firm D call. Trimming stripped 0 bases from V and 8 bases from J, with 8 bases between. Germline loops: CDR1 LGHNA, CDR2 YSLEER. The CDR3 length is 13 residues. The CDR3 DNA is TGCGCCAGCAGCCAAGATCATGGGTATGAGCAGTTCTTC. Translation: CASSQDHGYEQFF.

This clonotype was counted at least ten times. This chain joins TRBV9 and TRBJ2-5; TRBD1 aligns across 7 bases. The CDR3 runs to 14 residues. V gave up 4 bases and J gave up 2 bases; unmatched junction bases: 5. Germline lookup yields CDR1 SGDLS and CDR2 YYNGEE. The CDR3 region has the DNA TGTGCCAGCAGCTGGCAGGGGGAACAAGAGACCCAGTACTTC. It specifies CASSWQGEQETQYF.

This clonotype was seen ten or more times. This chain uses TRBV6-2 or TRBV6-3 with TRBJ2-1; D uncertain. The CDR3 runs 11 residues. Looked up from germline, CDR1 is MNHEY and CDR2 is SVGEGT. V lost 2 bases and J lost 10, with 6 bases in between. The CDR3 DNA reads TGTGCCAGCAGTTACAAGGGAGAGCAGTTCTTC. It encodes CASSYKGEQFF.

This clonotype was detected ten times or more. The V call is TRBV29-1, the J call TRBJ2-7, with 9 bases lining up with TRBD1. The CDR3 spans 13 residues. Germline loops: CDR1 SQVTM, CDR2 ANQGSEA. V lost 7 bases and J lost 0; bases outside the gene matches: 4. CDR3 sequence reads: CSAGTGSSYEQYF. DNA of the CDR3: TGCAGCGCCGGGACAGGGAGCTCCTACGAGCAGTACTTC.

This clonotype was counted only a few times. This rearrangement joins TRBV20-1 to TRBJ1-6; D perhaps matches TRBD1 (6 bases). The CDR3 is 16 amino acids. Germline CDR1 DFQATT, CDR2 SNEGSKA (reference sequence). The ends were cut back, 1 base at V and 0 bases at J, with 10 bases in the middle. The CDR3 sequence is CSARVGRGSYNSPLHF. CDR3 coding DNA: TGCAGTGCTAGAGTTGGCAGGGGCTCCTATAATTCACCCCTCCACTTT.

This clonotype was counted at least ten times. CDR3 in DNA: TGTGCCAGCTCACCATATGGGGAGACCCAGTACTTC. This codes for CASSPYGETQYF. The chain employs TRBV18 and TRBJ2-5; D unclear. Germline-derived CDR1 and CDR2 are KGHSH and LQKENI. V lost 2 bases, J lost 5 bases, and 6 bases lay in between. This CDR3 is 12 amino acids long. Looking up the rest from reference TRBV18 and TRBJ2-5 gives the full variable domain: NAGVMQNPRHLVRRRGQEARLRCSPMKGHSHVYWYRQLPEEGLKFMVYLQKENIIDESGMPKERFSAEFPKEGPSILRIQQVVRGDSAAYFCASSPYGETQYFGPGTRLLVL.

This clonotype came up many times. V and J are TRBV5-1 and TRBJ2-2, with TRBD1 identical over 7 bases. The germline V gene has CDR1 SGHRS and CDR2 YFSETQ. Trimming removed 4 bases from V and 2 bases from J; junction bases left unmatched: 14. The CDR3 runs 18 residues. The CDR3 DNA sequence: TGCGCCAGCAGCGATACGGACAGGAACTCGATTAACACCGGGGAGCTGTTTTTT. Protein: CASSDTDRNSINTGELFF. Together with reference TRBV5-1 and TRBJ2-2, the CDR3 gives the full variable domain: KAGVTQTPRYLIKTRGQQVTLSCSPISGHRSVSWYQQTPGQGLQFLFEYFSETQRNKGNFPGRFSGRQFSNSRSEMNVSTLELGDSALYLCASSDTDRNSINTGELFFGEGSRLTVL.

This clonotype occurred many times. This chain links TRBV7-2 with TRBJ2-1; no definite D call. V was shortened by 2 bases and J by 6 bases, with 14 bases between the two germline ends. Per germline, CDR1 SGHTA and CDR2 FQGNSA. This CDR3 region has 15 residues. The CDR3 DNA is TGTGCCAGCAGCTTAAGGCGGTCCGACGCCAATGAGCAGTTCTTC. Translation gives CASSLRRSDANEQFF.

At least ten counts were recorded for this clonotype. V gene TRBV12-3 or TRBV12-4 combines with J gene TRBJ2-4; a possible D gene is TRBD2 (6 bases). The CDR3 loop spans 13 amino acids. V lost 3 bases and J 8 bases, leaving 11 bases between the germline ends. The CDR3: CASSFGGIDIQYF. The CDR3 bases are TGTGCCAGCAGTTTCGGCGGGATCGACATTCAGTACTTC.

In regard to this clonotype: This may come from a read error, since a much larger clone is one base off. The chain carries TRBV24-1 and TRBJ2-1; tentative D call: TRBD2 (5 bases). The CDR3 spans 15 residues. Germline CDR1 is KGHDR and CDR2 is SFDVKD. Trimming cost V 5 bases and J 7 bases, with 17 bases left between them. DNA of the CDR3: TGTGCCACCAGTGGAGGGATAGGGAGATTGAATGAGCAGTTCTTC. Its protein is CATSGGIGRLNEQFF.

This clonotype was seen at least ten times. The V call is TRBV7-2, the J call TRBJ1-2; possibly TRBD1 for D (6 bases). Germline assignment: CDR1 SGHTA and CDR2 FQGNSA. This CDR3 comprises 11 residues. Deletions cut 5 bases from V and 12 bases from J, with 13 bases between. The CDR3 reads CASSQMGAHTF. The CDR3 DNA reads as TGTGCCAGCAGCCAAATGGGGGCACACACCTTC.

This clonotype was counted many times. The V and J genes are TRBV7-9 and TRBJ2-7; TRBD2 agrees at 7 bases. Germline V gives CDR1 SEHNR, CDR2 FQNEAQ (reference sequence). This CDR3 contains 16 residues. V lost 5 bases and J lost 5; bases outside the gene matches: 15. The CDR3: CASSQGGGSGSDEQYF. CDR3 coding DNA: TGTGCCAGCAGCCAGGGCGGGGGTTCGGGTAGCGACGAGCAGTACTTC.

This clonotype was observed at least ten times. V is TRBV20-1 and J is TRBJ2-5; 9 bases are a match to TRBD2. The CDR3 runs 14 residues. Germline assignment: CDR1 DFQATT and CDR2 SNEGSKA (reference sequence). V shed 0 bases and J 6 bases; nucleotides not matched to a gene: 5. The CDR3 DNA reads TGCAGTGCTAGAGATACGGGACTAGCTAAGACCCAGTACTTC. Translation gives CSARDTGLAKTQYF.

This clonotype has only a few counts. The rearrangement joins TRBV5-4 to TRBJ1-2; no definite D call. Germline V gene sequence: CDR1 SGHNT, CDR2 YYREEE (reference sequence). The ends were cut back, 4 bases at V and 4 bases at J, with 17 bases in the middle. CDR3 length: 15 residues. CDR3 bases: TGTGCCAGCAGCCCACAAGGTTGGATAGGCTATGGCTACACCTTC. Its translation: CASSPQGWIGYGYTF.

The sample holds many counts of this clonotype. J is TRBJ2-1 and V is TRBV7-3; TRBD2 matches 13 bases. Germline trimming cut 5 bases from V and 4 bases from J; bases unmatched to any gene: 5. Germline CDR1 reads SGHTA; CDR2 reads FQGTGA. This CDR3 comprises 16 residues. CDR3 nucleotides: TGTGCCAGCAGCCGGACTAGCGGGGGACTTTACAATGAGCAGTTCTTC. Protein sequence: CASSRTSGGLYNEQFF.

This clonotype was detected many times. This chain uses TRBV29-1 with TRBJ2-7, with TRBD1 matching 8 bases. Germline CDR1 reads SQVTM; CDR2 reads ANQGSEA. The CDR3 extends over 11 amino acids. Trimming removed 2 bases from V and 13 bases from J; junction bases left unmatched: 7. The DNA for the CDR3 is TGCAGCGTTGAAAAGGACAGGGCTTTCTACTTC. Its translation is CSVEKDRAFYF.

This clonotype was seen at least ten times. The CDR3 sequence: CATRDTNYGYTF. CDR3 DNA sequence: TGCGCCACCCGGGACACTAACTATGGCTACACCTTC. The rearrangement uses TRBV5-1 and TRBJ1-2; D is possibly TRBD1 (6 bases). Between the trimmed V and J ends, which lost 9 bases and 0 bases, there was a span of 9 bases. The CDR3 totals 12 residues. Germline V gives CDR1 SGHRS, CDR2 YFSETQ. Complete variable domain (other parts from reference TRBV5-1 and TRBJ1-2): KAGVTQTPRYLIKTRGQQVTLSCSPISGHRSVSWYQQTPGQGLQFLFEYFSETQRNKGNFPGRFSGRQFSNSRSEMNVSTLELGDSALYLCATRDTNYGYTFGSGTRLTVV.

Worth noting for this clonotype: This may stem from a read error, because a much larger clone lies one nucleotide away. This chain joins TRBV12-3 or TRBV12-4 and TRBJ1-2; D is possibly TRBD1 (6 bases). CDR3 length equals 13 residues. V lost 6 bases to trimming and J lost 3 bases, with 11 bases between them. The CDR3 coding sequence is TGTGCCAGCAGGCCCAGGGGCTACTATGGCTACACCTTC. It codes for CASRPRGYYGYTF.

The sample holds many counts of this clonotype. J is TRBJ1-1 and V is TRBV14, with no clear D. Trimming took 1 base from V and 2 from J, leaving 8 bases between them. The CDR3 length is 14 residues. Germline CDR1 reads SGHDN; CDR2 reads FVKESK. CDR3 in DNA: TGTGCCAGCAGCCAAGGGCTTTTTAACACTGAAGCTTTCTTT. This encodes CASSQGLFNTEAFF.

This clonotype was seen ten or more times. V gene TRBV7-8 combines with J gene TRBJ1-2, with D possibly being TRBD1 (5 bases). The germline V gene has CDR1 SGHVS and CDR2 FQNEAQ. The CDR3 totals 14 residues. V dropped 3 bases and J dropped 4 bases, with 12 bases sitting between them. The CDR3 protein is CASSFDSHSYGYTF. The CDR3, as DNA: TGTGCCAGCAGCTTTGACAGCCATTCCTATGGCTACACCTTC.

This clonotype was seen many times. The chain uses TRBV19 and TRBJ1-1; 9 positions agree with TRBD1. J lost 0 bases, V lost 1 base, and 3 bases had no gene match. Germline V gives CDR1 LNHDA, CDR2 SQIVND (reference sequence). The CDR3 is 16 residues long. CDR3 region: CASSIVGQGMNTEAFF. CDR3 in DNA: TGTGCCAGTAGTATAGTGGGACAGGGTATGAACACTGAAGCTTTCTTT.

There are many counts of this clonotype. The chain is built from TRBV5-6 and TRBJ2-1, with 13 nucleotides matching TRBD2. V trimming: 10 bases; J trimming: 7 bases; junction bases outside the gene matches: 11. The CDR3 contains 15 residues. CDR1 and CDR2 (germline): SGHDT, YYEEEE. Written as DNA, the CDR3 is TGTGCCTCTTACCCCGGGACTAGCGGGGCAAATGAGCAGTTCTTC. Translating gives CASYPGTSGANEQFF.

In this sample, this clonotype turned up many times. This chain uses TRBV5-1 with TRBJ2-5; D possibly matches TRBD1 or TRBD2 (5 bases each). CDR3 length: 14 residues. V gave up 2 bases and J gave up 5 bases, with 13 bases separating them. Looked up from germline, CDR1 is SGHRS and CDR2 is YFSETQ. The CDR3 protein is CASSFGTAPETQYF. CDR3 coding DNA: TGCGCCAGCAGCTTCGGGACCGCTCCGGAGACCCAGTACTTC.

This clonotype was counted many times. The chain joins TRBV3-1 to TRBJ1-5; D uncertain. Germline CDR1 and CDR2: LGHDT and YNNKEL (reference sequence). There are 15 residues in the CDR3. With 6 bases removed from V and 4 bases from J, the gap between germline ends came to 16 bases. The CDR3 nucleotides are TGTGCCAGCAGAGGATCCGGGAGCGGGAATCAGCCCCAGCATTTT. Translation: CASRGSGSGNQPQHF.